These 3 T cell receptor beta chains were sequenced from one sample in a study of blood T cell repertoires in COVID-19. Libraries were prepared by immunoSEQ multiplex PCR; TCRdb keeps only in-frame clonotypes and omits some of them. The data show over 250,000 clones, 88% seen once. The sample was PBMCs or T cells enriched from blood (not recorded which). Receptors originate from a woman between 25 and 40 years old who had recovered from COVID-19.

The V and J genes are TRBV11-3 and TRBJ2-7; TRBD1 is a possible D gene (6 bases). CDR1 is SGHNT and CDR2 is YENEEA in the germline V gene. V was cut by 1 base and J by 3 bases, with 10 bases left in between. This CDR3 spans 14 amino acids. The CDR3 nucleotides read TGTGCCAGCAGCTTAGGGGGGCTCATCTACGAGCAGTACTTC. Its translation: CASSLGGLIYEQYF.

The V and J genes are TRBV30 and TRBJ2-1; 10 nucleotides line up with TRBD2. V shed 5 bases, J shed 1 base, and the junction held 11 bases outside the gene matches. Germline lookup yields CDR1 GTSNPN and CDR2 SVGIG (reference sequence). The CDR3 sequence is 17 residues long. CDR3 sequence reads: CAWFGVAGGSSYNEQFF. In DNA form, the CDR3 reads TGTGCCTGGTTCGGGGTAGCGGGAGGTTCTTCCTACAATGAGCAGTTCTTC. Full variable domain (remainder filled in from reference TRBV30 and TRBJ2-1): SQTIHQWPATLVQPVGSPLSLECTVEGTSNPNLYWYRQAAGRGLQLLFYSVGIGQISSEVPQNLSASRPQDRQFILSSKKLLLSDSGFYLCAWFGVAGGSSYNEQFFGPGTRLTVL.

The chain combines TRBV6-2 or TRBV6-3 with TRBJ1-2; 8 bases are shared with TRBD1. CDR3 length: 16 amino acids. Looked up from germline, CDR1 is MNHEY and CDR2 is SVGEGT. With 4 bases clipped from V and 0 bases from J, the junction kept 7 bases outside the gene matches. The CDR3 sequence is CASSSTRTGPNYGYTF. CDR3 DNA sequence: TGTGCCAGCAGTTCCACCAGGACAGGGCCTAACTATGGCTACACCTTC.